The clone carrying this T cell receptor (beta chain) showed up just a few times. The sample is drawn from a study of T-cell reconstitution after alpha-beta-depleted transplantation in children. V lost 0 bases to trimming and J lost 3 bases, with 15 bases between them. Germline CDR1 reads DFQATT; CDR2 reads SNEGSKA (reference sequence). CDR3 length: 15 residues. The TCRbeta library incorporated unique molecular identifiers. Each CDR3 protein is one row after TCRdb ran MiXCR on the PCR reads. The top ten hold roughly 2.1% of the sample, which has around 450,000 distinct CDR3 sequences, approximately 10% seen once.

This TCR derives from a child aged 2 to 10 with inherited bone marrow failure, due to receive a stem cell transplant. This sequence joins TRBV20-1 and TRBJ2-7; D is tentatively TRBD1 or TRBD2 (5 bases each). The sequencing used PBMCs, collected before TCRalphabeta/CD19-depleted stem cell transplant. The CDR3 here is CSARDLGTTHYEQYF. For the CDR3, the DNA is TGCAGTGCTAGAGATTTAGGGACGACGCACTACGAGCAGTACTTC.